This T cell receptor beta chain was found in a study of T cell repertoires in cytomegalovirus infection. TCRdb used MiXCR to reprocess the reads, holding one entry per CDR3 protein. This sample has approximately 350,000 distinct CDR3 sequences, with approximately 30% found just once. Looked up from germline, CDR1 is SGHRS and CDR2 is YFSETQ. The V end was cut by 5 bases, the J end by 0 bases, with 17 bases between. The CDR3 totals 16 residues. This clonotype was counted a few times. The antigen remains undetermined. The TCR originated in a human donor in good health (CMV status not recorded). Some clones in this sample may be carry-over from other donors' samples. The sample here was cultured PBMCs, taken from culture after CMV antigen stimulation. V usage is TRBV5-1 and J usage is TRBJ2-5, with a weak D call TRBD2 (5 bases). The CDR3 bases are TGCGCCAGCAGAAGTCGGCTAGCTCCCTACCAAGAGACCCAGTACTTC. It translates to CASRSRLAPYQETQYF. The full variable domain, with the rest looked up from reference TRBV5-1 and TRBJ2-5, is KAGVTQTPRYLIKTRGQQVTLSCSPISGHRSVSWYQQTPGQGLQFLFEYFSETQRNKGNFPGRFSGRQFSNSRSEMNVSTLELGDSALYLCASRSRLAPYQETQYFGPGTRLLVL.